Following are 9 T cell receptor beta chains from one sample sequenced in a study of cytomegalovirus exposure and HLA in healthy donors. The PCR ran on 60 Vbeta and 13 Jbeta primers. The repertoire was sequenced with immunoSEQ multiplex PCR; TCRdb's copy has only in-frame clones and lacks some. The sample consists of 90,000 to 150,000 clones, more than 60% of them appearing once. Material: PBMCs. These receptor sequences come from a man aged 35-49 years in good health and CMV-seropositive.

Remarks on this clone: Germline is not matched at one junction end, which may reflect a read error. The chain recombines TRBV28 with TRBJ1-2; a weak D match, TRBD1 (6 bases). From germline, CDR1 is MDHEN and CDR2 SYDVKM. The CDR3 sequence is 10 residues long. Written as DNA, the CDR3 is TGTGCCAGCAGTCCGGGGGGGCCCTTCTTC. Amino acids: CASSPGGPFF.

CDR3 in amino acids: CASSERISGIGYGYTF. Here the CDR3 DNA reads TGTGCCAGCAGTGAAAGGATCTCAGGGATCGGCTATGGCTACACCTTC. V usage is TRBV6-1 and J usage is TRBJ1-2; a possible D gene is TRBD1 (5 bases). Looked up from germline, CDR1 is MNHNS and CDR2 is SASEGT. Trimming cost V 2 bases and J 4 bases, with 17 bases left between them. The CDR3 covers 16 residues.

The CDR3 nucleotides read TGTGCCAGCAGTCGAAACCGGGACACTTATAATTCACCCCTCCACTTT. Encoded protein: CASSRNRDTYNSPLHF. The chain is built from TRBV7-8 and TRBJ1-6; tentatively, D is TRBD1 (6 bases). This CDR3 has 16 amino acids. Trimming pared 6 bases from V and 4 bases from J, leaving 16 bases between. Per germline, CDR1 SGHVS and CDR2 FQNEAQ.

This clone was recorded once. The chain uses TRBV6-5 and TRBJ1-3; D not certain. V was cut by 2 bases and J by 0 bases, with 8 bases left in between. This CDR3 contains 15 residues. Germline CDR1 MNHEY, CDR2 SVGAGI. The CDR3 protein is CASSYGRTSGNTIYF. DNA of the CDR3: TGTGCCAGCAGTTACGGCAGAACCTCTGGAAACACCATATATTTT.

The rearrangement links TRBV9 to TRBJ2-1; 14 bases are a match to TRBD2. Germline V gives CDR1 SGDLS, CDR2 YYNGEE. The CDR3 covers 16 residues. The V and J ends lost 3 bases and 2 bases, in that order; junction bases with no gene match: 1. CDR3 amino acids: CASSEGLAGAYNEQFF. Here the CDR3 DNA reads TGTGCCAGCAGCGAGGGACTAGCGGGGGCCTACAATGAGCAGTTCTTC.

The CDR3 protein is CASKAPGLAGGRGDTQYF. The CDR3 region has the DNA TGTGCCAGCAAAGCGCCGGGACTAGCGGGGGGGCGGGGAGATACGCAGTATTTT. The V and J genes are TRBV2 and TRBJ2-3, with TRBD2 matching 16 bases. Trimming cost V 7 bases and J 5 bases; bases outside gene matches: 12. The CDR3 is 18 amino acids. CDR1 and CDR2 from the germline V gene are SNHLY and FYNNEI.

The V call is TRBV19, the J call TRBJ2-2; tentatively, D is TRBD2 (6 bases). Trimming shortened V by 0 bases and J by 7 bases, and 12 bases separated the two germline ends. The germline CDR1 and CDR2 sequences are LNHDA and SQIVND (reference sequence). The CDR3 is 15 amino acids. The CDR3 nucleotides read TGTGCCAGTAGTATAGAAGGAGGGTCTAACGGGGAGCTGTTTTTT. As protein: CASSIEGGSNGELFF.

The CDR3 sequence: CASNPTGGADYGYTF. In DNA form, the CDR3 reads TGTGCCAGCAACCCAACAGGGGGCGCGGACTATGGCTACACCTTC. The genes are TRBV9 and TRBJ1-2; 9 positions agree with TRBD1. There are 15 residues in the CDR3. CDR1 and CDR2 (germline): SGDLS, YYNGEE. After removal of 6 bases from V and 3 bases from J, the junction contained 9 bases not matched to a gene.

The chain joins TRBV27 to TRBJ2-3, with 12 nucleotides matching TRBD1. V lost 2 bases, J lost 4 bases, and 7 bases stayed unmatched. The CDR3 totals 17 residues. Germline lookup yields CDR1 MNHEY and CDR2 SMNVEV (reference sequence). CDR3 region: CASSLTGTGGVADTQYF. The CDR3 DNA sequence: TGTGCCAGCAGTTTAACAGGGACAGGGGGCGTCGCAGATACGCAGTATTTT.